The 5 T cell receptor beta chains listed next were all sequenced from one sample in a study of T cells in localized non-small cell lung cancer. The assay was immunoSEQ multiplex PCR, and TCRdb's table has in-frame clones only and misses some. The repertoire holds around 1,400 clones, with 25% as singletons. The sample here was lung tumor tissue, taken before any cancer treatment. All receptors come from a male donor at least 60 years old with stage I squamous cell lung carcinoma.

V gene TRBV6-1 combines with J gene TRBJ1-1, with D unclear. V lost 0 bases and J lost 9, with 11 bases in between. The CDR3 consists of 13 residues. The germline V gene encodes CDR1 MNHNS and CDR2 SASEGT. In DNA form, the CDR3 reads TGTGCCAGCAGTGAAGCGCGTACAACAAAAGCTTTCTTT. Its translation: CASSEARTTKAFF.

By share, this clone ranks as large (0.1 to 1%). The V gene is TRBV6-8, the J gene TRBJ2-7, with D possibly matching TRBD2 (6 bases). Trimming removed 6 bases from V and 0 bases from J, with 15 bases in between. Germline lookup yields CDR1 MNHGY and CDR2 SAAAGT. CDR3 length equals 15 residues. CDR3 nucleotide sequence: TGTGCCAGCAGGGTCCTAGGGAGGAGCTCCTACGAGCAGTACTTC. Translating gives CASRVLGRSSYEQYF.

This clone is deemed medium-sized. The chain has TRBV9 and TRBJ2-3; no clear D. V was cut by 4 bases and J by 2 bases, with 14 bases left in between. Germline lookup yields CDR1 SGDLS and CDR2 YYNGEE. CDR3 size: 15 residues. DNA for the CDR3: TGTGCCAGCAGCCTTGCCGGGCAGTTCACAGATACGCAGTATTTT. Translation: CASSLAGQFTDTQYF.

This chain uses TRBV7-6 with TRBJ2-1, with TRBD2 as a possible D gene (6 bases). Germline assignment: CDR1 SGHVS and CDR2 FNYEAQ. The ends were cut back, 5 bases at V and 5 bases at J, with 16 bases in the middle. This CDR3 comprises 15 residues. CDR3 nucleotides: TGTGCCAGCAGCACTCGGGGGTTTTCCAACAATGAGCAGTTCTTC. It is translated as CASSTRGFSNNEQFF.

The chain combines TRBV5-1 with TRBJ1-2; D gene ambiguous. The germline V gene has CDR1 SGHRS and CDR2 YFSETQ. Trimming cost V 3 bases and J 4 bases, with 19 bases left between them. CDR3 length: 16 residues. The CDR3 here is CASSSSQFGGGYGYTF. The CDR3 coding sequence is TGCGCCAGCAGCTCGTCCCAGTTCGGCGGTGGCTATGGCTACACCTTC.